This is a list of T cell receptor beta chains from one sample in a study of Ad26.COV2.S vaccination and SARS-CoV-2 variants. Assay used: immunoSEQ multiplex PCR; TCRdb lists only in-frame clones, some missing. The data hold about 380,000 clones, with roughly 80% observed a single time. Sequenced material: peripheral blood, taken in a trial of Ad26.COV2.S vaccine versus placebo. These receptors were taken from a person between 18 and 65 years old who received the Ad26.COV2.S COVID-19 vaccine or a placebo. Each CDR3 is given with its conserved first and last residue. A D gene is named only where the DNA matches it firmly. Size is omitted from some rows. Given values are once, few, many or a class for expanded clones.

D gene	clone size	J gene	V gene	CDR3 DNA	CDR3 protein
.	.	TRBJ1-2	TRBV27	TGTGCCAGCAGTTTACGGCTAAATGGCGGCTACACCTTC	CASSLRLNGGYTF
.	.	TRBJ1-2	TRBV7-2	TGTGCCAGCAGCTTTCCCGGACGGACACTTTTTGGCTACACCTTC	CASSFPGRTLFGYTF
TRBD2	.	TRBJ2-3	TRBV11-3	TGTGCCAGCAGCCTCGGACTAGCGGCTAGCACAGATACGCAGTATTTT	CASSLGLAASTDTQYF
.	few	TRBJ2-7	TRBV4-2	TGTGCCAGCAGCCAAGAGCTCTTCTACGAGCAGTACTTC	CASSQELFYEQYF
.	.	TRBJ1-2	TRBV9	TGTGCCAGCAGCGTAGCTCTGGGGCAGGAAGTTGGCTACACCTTC	CASSVALGQEVGYTF
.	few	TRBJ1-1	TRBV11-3	TGTGCCAGCAGCTTACCGGTAGGTGCTAATGAAGCTTTCTTT	CASSLPVGANEAFF
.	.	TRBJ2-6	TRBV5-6	TGTGCCAGCATCCGACCGAGAAGCTCTGGGGCCAACGTCCTGACTTTC	CASIRPRSSGANVLTF
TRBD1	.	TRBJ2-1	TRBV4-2	TGTGCCAGCAGCCAAGTACTGTTCCAGGGGGCTAATGAGCAGTTCTTC	CASSQVLFQGANEQFF
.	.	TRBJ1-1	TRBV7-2	TGTGCCAGCAGCTTAATTAAGGTCTCAGGGTGGGGAGCTTTCTTT	CASSLIKVSGWGAFF
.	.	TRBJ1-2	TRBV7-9	TGTGCCAGCAGCTTAAGTAGGCCTAGACAAGGCTACACCTTC	CASSLSRPRQGYTF
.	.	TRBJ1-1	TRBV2	TGTGCCAGCAGAGGATCTGCCATCTTTAAACGGGGGGCCACTGAAGCTTTCTTT	CASRGSAIFKRGATEAFF
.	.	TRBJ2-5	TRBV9	TGTGCCAGCAGCGTGTTCGCGACACAAGAGACCCAGTACTTC	CASSVFATQETQYF
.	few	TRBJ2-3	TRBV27	TGTGCCAGCAGTCCGACAGACGGGAAAGAGTGGGGTACGCAGTATTTT	CASSPTDGKEWGTQYF
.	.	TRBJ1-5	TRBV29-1	TGCAGCGTTGCGGACAGCGATCAGCCCCAGCATTTT	CSVADSDQPQHF
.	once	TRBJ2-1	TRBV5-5	TGTGCCAGCAGCTTTCAACGTATACAGTTCTTC	CASSFQRIQFF
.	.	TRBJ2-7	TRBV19	TGTGCCAGTAGCCGAGAGGCCTCCTACGAGCAGTACTTC	CASSREASYEQYF
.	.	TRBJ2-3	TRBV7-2	TGTGCCAGCAGCCTAGGCGCCGGGGCTCTTCAGTCCACAGATACGCAGTATTTT	CASSLGAGALQSTDTQYF